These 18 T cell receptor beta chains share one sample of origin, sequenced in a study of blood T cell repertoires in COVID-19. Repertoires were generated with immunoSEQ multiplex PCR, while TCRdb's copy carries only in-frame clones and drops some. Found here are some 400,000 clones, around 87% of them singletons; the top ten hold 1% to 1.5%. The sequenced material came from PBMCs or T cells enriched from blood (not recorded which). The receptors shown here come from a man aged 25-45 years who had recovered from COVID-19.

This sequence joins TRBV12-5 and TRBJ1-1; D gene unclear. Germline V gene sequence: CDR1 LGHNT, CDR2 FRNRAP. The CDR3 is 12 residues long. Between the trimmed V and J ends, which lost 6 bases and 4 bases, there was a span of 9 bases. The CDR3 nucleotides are TGTGCTAGTGGCTCCTCGGGCACTGAAGCTTTCTTT. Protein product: CASGSSGTEAFF. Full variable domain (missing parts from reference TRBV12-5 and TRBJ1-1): DARVTQTPRHKVTEMGQEVTMRCQPILGHNTVFWYRQTMMQGLELLAYFRNRAPLDDSGMPKDRFSAEMPDATLATLKIQPSEPRDSAVYFCASGSSGTEAFFGQGTRLTVV.

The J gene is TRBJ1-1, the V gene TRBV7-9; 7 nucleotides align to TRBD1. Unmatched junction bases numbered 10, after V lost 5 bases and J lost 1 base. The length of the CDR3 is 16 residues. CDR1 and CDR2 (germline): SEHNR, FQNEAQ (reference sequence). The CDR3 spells CASSPLGQNRNTEAFF. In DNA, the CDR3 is TGTGCCAGCAGCCCACTGGGACAGAACCGGAACACTGAAGCTTTCTTT.

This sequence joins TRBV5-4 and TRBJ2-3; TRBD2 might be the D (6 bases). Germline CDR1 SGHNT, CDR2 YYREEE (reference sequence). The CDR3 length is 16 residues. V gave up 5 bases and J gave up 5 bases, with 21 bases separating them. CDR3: CASRSSWRGDEDTQYF. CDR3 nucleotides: TGTGCCAGCAGATCTAGTTGGAGGGGAGATGAAGATACGCAGTATTTT.

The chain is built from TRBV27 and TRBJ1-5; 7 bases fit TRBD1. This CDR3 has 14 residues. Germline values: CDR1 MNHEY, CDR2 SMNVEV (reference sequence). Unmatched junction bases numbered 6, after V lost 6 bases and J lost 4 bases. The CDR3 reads CASSPGQSNQPQHF. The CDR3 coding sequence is TGTGCCAGCAGCCCGGGACAGTCTAATCAGCCCCAGCATTTT.

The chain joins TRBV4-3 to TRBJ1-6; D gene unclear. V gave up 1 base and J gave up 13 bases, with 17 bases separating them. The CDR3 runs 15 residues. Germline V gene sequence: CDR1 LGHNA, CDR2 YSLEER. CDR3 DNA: TGCGCCAGCAGCCAAGTCGGCGACTCGGCTTCCCCCCTCCACTTT. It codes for CASSQVGDSASPLHF.

The CDR3 nucleotides read TGTGCCAGCAGCTTACAACCGGGACAGGGGAACACTGAAGCTTTCTTT. It is translated as CASSLQPGQGNTEAFF. This sequence joins TRBV7-2 and TRBJ1-1; 9 bases match TRBD1. The CDR3 length is 16 residues. J was trimmed by 1 base and V by 2 bases; bases with no gene match: 5. CDR1 and CDR2 (germline): SGHTA, FQGNSA.

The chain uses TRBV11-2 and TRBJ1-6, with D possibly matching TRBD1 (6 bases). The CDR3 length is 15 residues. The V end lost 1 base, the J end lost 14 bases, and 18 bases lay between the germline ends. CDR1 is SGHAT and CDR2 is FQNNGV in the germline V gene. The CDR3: CASSLGGQFLRSLHF. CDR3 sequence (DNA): TGTGCCAGCAGCTTAGGAGGACAGTTTTTGAGATCCCTCCACTTT.

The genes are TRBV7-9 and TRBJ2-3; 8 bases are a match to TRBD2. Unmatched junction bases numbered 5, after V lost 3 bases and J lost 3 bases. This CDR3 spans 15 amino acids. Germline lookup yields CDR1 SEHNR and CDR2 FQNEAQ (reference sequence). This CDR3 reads CASSLGAGVTDTQYF. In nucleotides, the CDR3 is TGTGCCAGCAGCTTGGGAGCGGGGGTAACAGATACGCAGTATTTT.

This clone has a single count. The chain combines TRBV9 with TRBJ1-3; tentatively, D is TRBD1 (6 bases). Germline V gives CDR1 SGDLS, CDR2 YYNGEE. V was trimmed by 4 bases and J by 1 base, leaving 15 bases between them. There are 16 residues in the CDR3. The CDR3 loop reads CASSLLTGDSGNTIYF. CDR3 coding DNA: TGTGCCAGCAGCCTATTGACAGGCGATTCTGGAAACACCATATATTTT.

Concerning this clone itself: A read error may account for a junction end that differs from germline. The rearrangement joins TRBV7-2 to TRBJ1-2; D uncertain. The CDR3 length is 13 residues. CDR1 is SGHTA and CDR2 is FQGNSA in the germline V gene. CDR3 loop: CASSTTVDTFVSF. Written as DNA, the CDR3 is TGTGCCAGCAGCACCACTGTAGACACCTTTGTCTCCTTC.

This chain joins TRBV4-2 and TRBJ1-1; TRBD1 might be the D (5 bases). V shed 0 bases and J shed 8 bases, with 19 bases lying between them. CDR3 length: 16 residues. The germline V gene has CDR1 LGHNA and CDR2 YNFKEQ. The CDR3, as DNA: TGTGCCAGCAGCCAAGATGCCGGCAGGGCGGTAGGGGAAGCTTTCTTT. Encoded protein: CASSQDAGRAVGEAFF.

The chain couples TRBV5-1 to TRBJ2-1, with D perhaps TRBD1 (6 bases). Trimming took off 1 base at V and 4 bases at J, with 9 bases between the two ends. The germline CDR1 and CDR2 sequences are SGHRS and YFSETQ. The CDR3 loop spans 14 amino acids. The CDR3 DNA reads TGCGCCAGCAGCTTGACAGGGCCTTACAATGAGCAGTTCTTC. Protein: CASSLTGPYNEQFF.

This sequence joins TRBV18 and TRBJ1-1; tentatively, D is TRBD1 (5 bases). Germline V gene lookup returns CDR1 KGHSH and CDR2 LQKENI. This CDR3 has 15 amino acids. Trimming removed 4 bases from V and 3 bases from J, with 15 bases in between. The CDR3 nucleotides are TGTGCCAGCTCACGGGCCCCGGGGGGAGACACTGAAGCTTTCTTT. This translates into CASSRAPGGDTEAFF. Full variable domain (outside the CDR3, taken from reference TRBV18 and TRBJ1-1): NAGVMQNPRHLVRRRGQEARLRCSPMKGHSHVYWYRQLPEEGLKFMVYLQKENIIDESGMPKERFSAEFPKEGPSILRIQQVVRGDSAAYFCASSRAPGGDTEAFFGQGTRLTVV.

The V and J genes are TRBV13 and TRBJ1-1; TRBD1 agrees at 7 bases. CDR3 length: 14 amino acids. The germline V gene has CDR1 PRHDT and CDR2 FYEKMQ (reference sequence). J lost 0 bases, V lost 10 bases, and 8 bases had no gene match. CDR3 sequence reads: CATWDSRLNTEAFF. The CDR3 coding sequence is TGTGCCACCTGGGACAGTAGATTGAACACTGAAGCTTTCTTT.

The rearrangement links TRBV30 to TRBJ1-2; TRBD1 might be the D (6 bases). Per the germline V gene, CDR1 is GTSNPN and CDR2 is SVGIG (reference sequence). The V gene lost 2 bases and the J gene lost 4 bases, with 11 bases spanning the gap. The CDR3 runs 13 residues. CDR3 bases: TGTGCCTGGAGTAACAGGGAAACCTATGGCTACACCTTC. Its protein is CAWSNRETYGYTF.

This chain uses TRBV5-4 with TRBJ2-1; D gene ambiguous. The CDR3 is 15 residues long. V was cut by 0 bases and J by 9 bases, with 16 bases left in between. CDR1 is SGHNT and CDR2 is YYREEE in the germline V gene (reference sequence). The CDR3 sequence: CASSLDGGLRGEQFF. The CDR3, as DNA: TGTGCCAGCAGCTTGGATGGCGGCCTTCGCGGTGAGCAGTTCTTC. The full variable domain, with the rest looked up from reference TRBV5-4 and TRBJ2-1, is ETGVTQSPTHLIKTRGQQVTLRCSSQSGHNTVSWYQQALGQGPQFIFQYYREEENGRGNFPPRFSGLQFPNYSSELNVNALELDDSALYLCASSLDGGLRGEQFFGPGTRLTVL.

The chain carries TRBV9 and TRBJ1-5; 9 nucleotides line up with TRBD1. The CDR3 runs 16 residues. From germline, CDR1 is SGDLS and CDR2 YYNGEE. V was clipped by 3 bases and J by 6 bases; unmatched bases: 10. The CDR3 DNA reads TGTGCCAGCAGCGCAGGGGGACAGGGCATTGGTCAGCCCCAGCATTTT. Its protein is CASSAGGQGIGQPQHF.

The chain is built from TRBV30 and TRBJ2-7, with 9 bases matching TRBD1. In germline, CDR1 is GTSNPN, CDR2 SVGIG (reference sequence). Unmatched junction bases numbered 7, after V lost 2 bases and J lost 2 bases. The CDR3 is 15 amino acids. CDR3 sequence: CAWSPTGGIAYEQYF. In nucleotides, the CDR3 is TGTGCCTGGAGTCCGACAGGGGGAATAGCCTACGAGCAGTACTTC.